This is a list of T cell receptor beta chains from one sample in a study of blood T cell repertoires in COVID-19. Repertoires were generated with immunoSEQ multiplex PCR, while TCRdb's copy carries only in-frame clones and drops some. The sample contains around 150,000 clones, around 84% of which appear only once. The sample consisted of peripheral blood. These TCRs come from an older man with acute or convalescent COVID-19. Each CDR3 is given with its conserved first and last residue. The D gene is left open where the match is weak. Only some rows state a clone size, as once, few, many or a class for expanded clones.

j_call: TRBJ1-1; v_call: TRBV28; d_call: -; clone_size: -; cdr3_nt: TGTGCCAGCAGTTTAGGGGGGAGGTTGAACACTGAAGCTTTCTTT; cdr3_aa: CASSLGGRLNTEAFF
j_call: TRBJ2-5; v_call: TRBV27; d_call: -; clone_size: once; cdr3_nt: TGTGCCAGCAGTTTACCCCACGCGGCGGGACAAGAGACCCAGTACTTC; cdr3_aa: CASSLPHAAGQETQYF
j_call: TRBJ2-7; v_call: TRBV20-1; d_call: TRBD1; clone_size: -; cdr3_nt: TGCAGTGCTAGTAGGACAGGGGCCCGGCGGGGCGAGCAGTACTTC; cdr3_aa: CSASRTGARRGEQYF
j_call: TRBJ1-6; v_call: TRBV5-5; d_call: TRBD1; clone_size: -; cdr3_nt: TGTGCCAGCAGCTTGGATCTTGGGGCAGGGGGAAGTTCACCCCTCCACTTT; cdr3_aa: CASSLDLGAGGSSPLHF
j_call: TRBJ1-2; v_call: TRBV6-5; d_call: TRBD1; clone_size: -; cdr3_nt: TGTGCCAGCAGGGCGGGGACAGGGACTAACTATGGCTACACCTTC; cdr3_aa: CASRAGTGTNYGYTF
j_call: TRBJ2-7; v_call: TRBV29-1; d_call: -; clone_size: -; cdr3_nt: TGCAGCGTTGGTGCAGGGCGAACCTACGAGCAGTACTTC; cdr3_aa: CSVGAGRTYEQYF
j_call: TRBJ1-3; v_call: TRBV7-2; d_call: -; clone_size: -; cdr3_nt: TGTGCCAGCAGCGGGACAACTGGAAACACCATATATTTT; cdr3_aa: CASSGTTGNTIYF
j_call: TRBJ1-6; v_call: TRBV7-8; d_call: TRBD1; clone_size: -; cdr3_nt: TGTGCCAGCAGCTTAGACAGGGGTAATTCACCCCTCCACTTT; cdr3_aa: CASSLDRGNSPLHF
j_call: TRBJ1-5; v_call: TRBV2; d_call: -; clone_size: -; cdr3_nt: TGTGCCAGCAGTGAAGAAGTTCGGTATAGCAATCAGCCCCAGCATTTT; cdr3_aa: CASSEEVRYSNQPQHF
j_call: TRBJ2-1; v_call: TRBV3-1/TRBV3-2; d_call: -; clone_size: -; cdr3_nt: TGTGCCAGCAGCCAAGCTTTCGACACCAATGAGCAGTTCTTC; cdr3_aa: CASSQAFDTNEQFF
j_call: TRBJ1-1; v_call: TRBV5-1; d_call: -; clone_size: once; cdr3_nt: TGCGCCAGCAGCTTGGACAGGGAGACTGAAGCTTTCTTT; cdr3_aa: CASSLDRETEAFF
j_call: TRBJ1-1; v_call: TRBV10-2; d_call: -; clone_size: -; cdr3_nt: TGCGCCAGCAGTGAGTTAGGACGGACTGCTTTCTTT; cdr3_aa: CASSELGRTAFF
j_call: TRBJ1-5; v_call: TRBV6-5; d_call: -; clone_size: once; cdr3_nt: TGTGCCAGCAGTAGTTTGGGGGCGAATCAGCCCCAGCATTTT; cdr3_aa: CASSSLGANQPQHF
j_call: TRBJ2-1; v_call: TRBV9; d_call: TRBD1; clone_size: once; cdr3_nt: TGTGCCAGCAGCGCGACAGGGAGCTCCTACAATGAGCAGTTCTTC; cdr3_aa: CASSATGSSYNEQFF
j_call: TRBJ2-7; v_call: TRBV7-2; d_call: TRBD2; clone_size: -; cdr3_nt: TGTGCCAGCAGCCCGGGAGGGCACTCCTACGAGCAGTACTTC; cdr3_aa: CASSPGGHSYEQYF
j_call: TRBJ2-1; v_call: TRBV28; d_call: TRBD2; clone_size: -; cdr3_nt: TGTGCCAGCAGTTCTAGCGGGGGGTCTTACAGCTCCTACAATGAGCAGTTCTTC; cdr3_aa: CASSSSGGSYSSYNEQFF
j_call: TRBJ1-2; v_call: TRBV12-3/TRBV12-4; d_call: -; clone_size: -; cdr3_nt: TGTGCCAGCAGTTACGGGAATTCCTATGGCTACACCTTC; cdr3_aa: CASSYGNSYGYTF
j_call: TRBJ1-2; v_call: TRBV6-6; d_call: -; clone_size: -; cdr3_nt: TGTGCCAGCAGCCAGGGACTGAACTATGGCTACACCTTC; cdr3_aa: CASSQGLNYGYTF